This TCR beta chain was recorded in a study of PD-1 blockade in mismatch repair-deficient tumors. Notes on the study in general: Tumor-resident clones, often undetectable pretreatment in blood, expanded then contracted after pembrolizumab.

Profiling relied on immunoSEQ multiplex PCR, and the TCRdb table lists in-frame clones only, not all of them. Here the sample spans around 3,500 clones, 78% being singletons. The germline V gene has CDR1 MDHEN and CDR2 SYDVKM. V was pared by 5 bases and J by 9 bases, with 14 bases between. The CDR3 sequence is 14 residues long. The time point denotes: archival surgical resection tumor tissue. Every patient had mismatch repair deficiency by PCR or immunohistochemistry. Sequenced tumor came from stored surgical resections of three responders. As concerns this clone: What it binds is not known.

The material was primary tumor tissue, obtained from a patient treated with pembrolizumab. The chain recombines TRBV28 with TRBJ1-6, with D perhaps matching TRBD1 (5 bases). The receptor was derived from an adult with mismatch repair-deficient cancer. CDR3 sequence: CASSQRGAASPLHF. The CDR3 DNA sequence: TGTGCCAGCAGTCAACGCGGGGCGGCTTCACCCCTCCACTTT.